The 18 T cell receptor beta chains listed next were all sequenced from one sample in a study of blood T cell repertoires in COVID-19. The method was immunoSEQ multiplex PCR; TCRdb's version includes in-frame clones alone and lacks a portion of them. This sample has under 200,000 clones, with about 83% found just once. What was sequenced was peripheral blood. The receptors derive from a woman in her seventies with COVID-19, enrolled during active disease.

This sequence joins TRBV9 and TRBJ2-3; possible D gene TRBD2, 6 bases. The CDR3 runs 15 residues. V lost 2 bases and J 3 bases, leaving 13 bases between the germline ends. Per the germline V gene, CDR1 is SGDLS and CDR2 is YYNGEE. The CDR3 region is CASSVGGPVTDTQYF. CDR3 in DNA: TGTGCCAGCAGCGTGGGGGGTCCCGTGACAGATACGCAGTATTTT.

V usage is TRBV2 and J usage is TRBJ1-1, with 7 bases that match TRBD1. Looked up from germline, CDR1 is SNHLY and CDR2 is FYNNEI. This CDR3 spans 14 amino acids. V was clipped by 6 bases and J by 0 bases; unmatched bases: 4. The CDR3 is CASSVQGMNTEAFF. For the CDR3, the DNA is TGTGCCAGCAGCGTACAGGGGATGAACACTGAAGCTTTCTTT.

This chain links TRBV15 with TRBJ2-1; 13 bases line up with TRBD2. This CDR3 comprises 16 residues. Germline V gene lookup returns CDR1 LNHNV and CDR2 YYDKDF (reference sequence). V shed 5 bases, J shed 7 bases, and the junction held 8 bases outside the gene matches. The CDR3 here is CATSRTSGGVGNEQFF. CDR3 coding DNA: TGTGCCACCAGCCGGACTAGCGGGGGCGTCGGGAATGAGCAGTTCTTC.

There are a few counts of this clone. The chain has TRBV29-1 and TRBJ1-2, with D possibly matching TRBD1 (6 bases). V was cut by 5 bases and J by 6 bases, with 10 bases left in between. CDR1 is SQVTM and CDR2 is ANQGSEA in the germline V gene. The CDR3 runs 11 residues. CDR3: CSVLQGNGYTF. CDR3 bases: TGCAGCGTTCTACAGGGAAATGGCTACACCTTC.

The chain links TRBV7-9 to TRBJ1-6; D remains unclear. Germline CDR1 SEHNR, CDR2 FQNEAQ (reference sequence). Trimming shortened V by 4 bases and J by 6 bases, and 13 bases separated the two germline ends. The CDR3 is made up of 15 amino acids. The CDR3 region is CASSSYTETNSPLHF. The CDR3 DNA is TGTGCCAGCAGCTCGTATACTGAAACTAATTCACCCCTCCACTTT. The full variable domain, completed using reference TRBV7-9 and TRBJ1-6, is DTGVSQNPRHKITKRGQNVTFRCDPISEHNRLYWYRQTLGQGPEFLTYFQNEAQLEKSRLLSDRFSAERPKGSFSTLEIQRTEQGDSAMYLCASSSYTETNSPLHFGNGTRLTVT.

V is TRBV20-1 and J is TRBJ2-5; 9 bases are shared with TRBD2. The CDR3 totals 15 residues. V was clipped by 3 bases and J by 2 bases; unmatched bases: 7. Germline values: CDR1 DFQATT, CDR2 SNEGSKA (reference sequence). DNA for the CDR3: TGCAGTGCTAGTGCGGCGGGGGGGCAACAAGAGACCCAGTACTTC. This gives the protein CSASAAGGQQETQYF.

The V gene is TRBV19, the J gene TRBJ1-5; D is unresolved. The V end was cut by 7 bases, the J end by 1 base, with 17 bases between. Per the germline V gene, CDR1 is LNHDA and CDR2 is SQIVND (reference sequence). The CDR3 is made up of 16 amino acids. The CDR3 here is CASKPQAGGSNQPQHF. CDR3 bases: TGTGCCAGTAAGCCCCAGGCGGGCGGAAGCAATCAGCCCCAGCATTTT. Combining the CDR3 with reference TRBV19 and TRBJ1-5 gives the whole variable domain DGGITQSPKYLFRKEGQNVTLSCEQNLNHDAMYWYRQDPGQGLRLIYYSQIVNDFQKGDIAEGYSVSREKKESFPLTVTSAQKNPTAFYLCASKPQAGGSNQPQHFGDGTRLSIL.

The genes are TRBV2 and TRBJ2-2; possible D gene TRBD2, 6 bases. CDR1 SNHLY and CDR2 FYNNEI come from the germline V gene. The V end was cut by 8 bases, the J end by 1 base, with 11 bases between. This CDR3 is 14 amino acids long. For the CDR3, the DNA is TGTGCCAGCGGGACTTTCTGGAACACCGGGGAGCTGTTTTTT. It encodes CASGTFWNTGELFF.

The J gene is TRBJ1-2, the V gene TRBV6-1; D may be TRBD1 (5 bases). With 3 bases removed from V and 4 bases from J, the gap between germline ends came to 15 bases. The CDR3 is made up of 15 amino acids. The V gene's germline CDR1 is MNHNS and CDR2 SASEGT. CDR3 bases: TGTGCCAGCAGTGATCCCGGCAGGGCTGGCTATGGCTACACCTTC. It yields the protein CASSDPGRAGYGYTF.

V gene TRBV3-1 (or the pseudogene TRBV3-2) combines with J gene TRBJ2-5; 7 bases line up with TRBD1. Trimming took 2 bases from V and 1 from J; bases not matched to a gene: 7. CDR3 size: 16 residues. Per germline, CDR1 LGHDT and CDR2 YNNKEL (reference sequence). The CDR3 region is CASSQPNRGLQETQYF. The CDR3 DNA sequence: TGTGCCAGCAGCCAACCCAACAGGGGCCTCCAAGAGACCCAGTACTTC.

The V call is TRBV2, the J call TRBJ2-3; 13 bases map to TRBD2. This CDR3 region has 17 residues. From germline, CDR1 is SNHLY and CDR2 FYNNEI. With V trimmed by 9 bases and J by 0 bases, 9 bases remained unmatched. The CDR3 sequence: CARTTSGGAMSTDTQYF. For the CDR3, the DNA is TGTGCCAGGACAACTAGCGGGGGGGCTATGAGCACAGATACGCAGTATTTT.

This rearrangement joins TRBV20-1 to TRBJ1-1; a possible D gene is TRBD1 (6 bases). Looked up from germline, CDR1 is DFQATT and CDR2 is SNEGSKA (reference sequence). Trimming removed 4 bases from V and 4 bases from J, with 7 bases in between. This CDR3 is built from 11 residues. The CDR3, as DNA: TGCAGTGCTAACAGGGTCACTGAAGCTTTCTTT. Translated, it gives CSANRVTEAFF.

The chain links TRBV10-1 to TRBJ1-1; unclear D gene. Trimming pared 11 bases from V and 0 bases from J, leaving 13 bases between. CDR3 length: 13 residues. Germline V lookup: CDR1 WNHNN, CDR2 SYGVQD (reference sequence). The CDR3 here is CASSNGMNTEAFF. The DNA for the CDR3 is TGCGCCTCTAGCAATGGCATGAACACTGAAGCTTTCTTT.

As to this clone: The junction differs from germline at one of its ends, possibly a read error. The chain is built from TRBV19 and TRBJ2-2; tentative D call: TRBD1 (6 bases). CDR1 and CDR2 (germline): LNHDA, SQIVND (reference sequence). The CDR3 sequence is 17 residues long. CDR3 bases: TGTGCCAGTAGTACCCGGATACAGGGTCTTAGATTGACCGGGGTTCTTTTT. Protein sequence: CASSTRIQGLRLTGVLF.

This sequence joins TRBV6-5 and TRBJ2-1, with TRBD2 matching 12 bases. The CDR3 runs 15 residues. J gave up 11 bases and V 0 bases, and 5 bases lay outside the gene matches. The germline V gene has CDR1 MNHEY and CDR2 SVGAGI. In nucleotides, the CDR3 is TGTGCCAGCAGTTACTCCGGACTAGCGGGGTCACAGCAGTTCTTC. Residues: CASSYSGLAGSQQFF.

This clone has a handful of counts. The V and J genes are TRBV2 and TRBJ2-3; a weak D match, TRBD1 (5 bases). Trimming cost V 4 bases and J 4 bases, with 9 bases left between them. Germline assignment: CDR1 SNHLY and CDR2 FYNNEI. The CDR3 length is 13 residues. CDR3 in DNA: TGTGCCAGCAGTGTGACAGAGTCAGATACGCAGTATTTT. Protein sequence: CASSVTESDTQYF.

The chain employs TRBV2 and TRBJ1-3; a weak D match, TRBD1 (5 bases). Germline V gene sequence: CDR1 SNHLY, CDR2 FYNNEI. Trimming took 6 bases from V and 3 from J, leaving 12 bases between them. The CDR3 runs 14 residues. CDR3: CASSAVRGGNTIYF. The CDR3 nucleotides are TGTGCCAGCAGCGCCGTTAGGGGTGGAAACACCATATATTTT.

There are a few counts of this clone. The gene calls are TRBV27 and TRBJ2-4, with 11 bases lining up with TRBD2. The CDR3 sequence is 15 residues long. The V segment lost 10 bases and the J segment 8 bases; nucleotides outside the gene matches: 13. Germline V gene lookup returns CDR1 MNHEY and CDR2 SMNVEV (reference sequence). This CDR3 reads CATGFSGGALDIQYF. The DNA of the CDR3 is TGTGCCACCGGGTTTAGCGGGGGGGCCTTAGACATTCAGTACTTC.